This T cell receptor beta chain was recorded in a study of T cell responses to AZD1222 COVID-19 vaccine. Study outcomes and limitations: It should be noted that donors were predominantly white British and more often female, and clonal diversity was possibly underestimated.

On this clone itself: Its antigen is still unknown.

Assay used: immunoSEQ multiplex PCR; TCRdb lists only in-frame clones, some missing. The data contain 65,000 to 100,000 clones, more than 70% of them seen just once; the ten biggest clones take up around 7%. The clonotype comes from an adult who received the AZD1222 COVID-19 vaccine. The sample was peripheral blood, taken 28 days after the second AZD1222 dose.

The CDR3 region has the DNA TGTGCCAGCTCACCGGTCCGGGCGCAGGAAGCTTTCTTT. Its protein is CASSPVRAQEAFF. The chain has TRBV18 and TRBJ1-1; D is ambiguous. V lost 3 bases to trimming and J lost 8 bases, with 13 bases between them. The germline V gene encodes CDR1 KGHSH and CDR2 LQKENI. This CDR3 is 13 amino acids long.